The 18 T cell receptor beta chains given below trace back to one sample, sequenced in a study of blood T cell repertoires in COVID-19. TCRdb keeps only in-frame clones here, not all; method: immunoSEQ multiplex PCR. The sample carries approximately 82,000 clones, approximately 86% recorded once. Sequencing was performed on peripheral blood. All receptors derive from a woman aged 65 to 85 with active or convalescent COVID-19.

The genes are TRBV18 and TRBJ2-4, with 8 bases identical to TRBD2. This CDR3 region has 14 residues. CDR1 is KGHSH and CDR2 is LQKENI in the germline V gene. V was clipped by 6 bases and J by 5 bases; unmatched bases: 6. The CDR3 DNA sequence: TGTGCCAGCTCCCCGCGGGGGGACCAAAACATTCAGTACTTC. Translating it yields CASSPRGDQNIQYF.

The CDR3 region has the DNA TGTGCCAGCAGCCCGAGTTCAGGGGGATATACTGAAGCTTTCTTT. Translated, it gives CASSPSSGGYTEAFF. This chain joins TRBV28 and TRBJ1-1, with TRBD1 matching over 7 bases. CDR1 and CDR2 from the germline V gene are MDHEN and SYDVKM. This CDR3 region has 15 residues. The V and J ends lost 6 bases and 5 bases, in that order; junction bases with no gene match: 12.

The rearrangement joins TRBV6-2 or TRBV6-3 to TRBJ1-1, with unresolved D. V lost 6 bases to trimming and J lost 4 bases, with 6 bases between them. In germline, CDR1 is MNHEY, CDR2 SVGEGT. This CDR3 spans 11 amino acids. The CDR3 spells CASSRITEAFF. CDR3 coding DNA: TGTGCCAGCAGCCGTATCACTGAAGCTTTCTTT.

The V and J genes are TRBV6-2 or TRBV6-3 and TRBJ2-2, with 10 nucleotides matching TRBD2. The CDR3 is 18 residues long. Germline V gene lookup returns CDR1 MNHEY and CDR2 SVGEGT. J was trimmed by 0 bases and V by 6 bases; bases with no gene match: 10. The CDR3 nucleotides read TGTGCCAGCAGCCCCGGGATAGCGGGGGGACCGAACACCGGGGAGCTGTTTTTT. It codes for CASSPGIAGGPNTGELFF.

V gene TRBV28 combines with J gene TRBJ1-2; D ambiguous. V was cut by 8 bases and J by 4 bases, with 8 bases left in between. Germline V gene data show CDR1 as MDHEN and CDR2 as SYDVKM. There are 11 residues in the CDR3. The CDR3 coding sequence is TGTGCCAGCTACTCCCCCTATGGCTACACCTTC. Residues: CASYSPYGYTF.

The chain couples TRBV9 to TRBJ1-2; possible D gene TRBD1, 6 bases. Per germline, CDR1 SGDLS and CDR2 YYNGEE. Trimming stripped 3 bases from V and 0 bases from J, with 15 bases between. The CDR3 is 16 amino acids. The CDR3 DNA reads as TGTGCCAGCAGCGGAACAGGGAAGGGGGCTAACTATGGCTACACCTTC. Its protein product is CASSGTGKGANYGYTF.

CDR3 loop: CASSPHSNYGYTF. CDR3 coding DNA: TGTGCCAGCAGCCCCCATAGTAACTATGGCTACACCTTC. The J gene is TRBJ1-2, the V gene TRBV6-2 or TRBV6-3; D call uncertain. The CDR3 runs to 13 residues. V was clipped by 6 bases and J by 1 base, with 9 bases between them. Germline V gives CDR1 MNHEY, CDR2 SVGEGT.

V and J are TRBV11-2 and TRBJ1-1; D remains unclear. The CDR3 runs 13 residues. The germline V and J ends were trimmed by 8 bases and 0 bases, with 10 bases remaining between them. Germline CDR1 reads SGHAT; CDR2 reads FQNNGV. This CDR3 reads CASQADMNTEAFF. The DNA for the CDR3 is TGTGCCAGCCAAGCAGACATGAACACTGAAGCTTTCTTT.

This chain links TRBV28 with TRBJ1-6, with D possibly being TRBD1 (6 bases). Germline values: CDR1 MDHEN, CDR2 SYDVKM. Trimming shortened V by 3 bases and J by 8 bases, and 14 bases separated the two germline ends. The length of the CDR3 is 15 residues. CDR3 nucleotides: TGTGCCAGCAGTTTGTTACAGGGAATTTATTCACCCCTCCACTTT. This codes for CASSLLQGIYSPLHF.

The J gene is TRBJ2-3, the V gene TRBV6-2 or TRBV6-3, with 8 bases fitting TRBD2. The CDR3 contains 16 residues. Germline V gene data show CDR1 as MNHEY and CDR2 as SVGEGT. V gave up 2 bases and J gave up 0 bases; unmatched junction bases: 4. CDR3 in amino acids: CASSYVAGSSTDTQYF. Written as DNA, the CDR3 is TGTGCCAGCAGTTACGTAGCGGGATCTAGCACAGATACGCAGTATTTT.

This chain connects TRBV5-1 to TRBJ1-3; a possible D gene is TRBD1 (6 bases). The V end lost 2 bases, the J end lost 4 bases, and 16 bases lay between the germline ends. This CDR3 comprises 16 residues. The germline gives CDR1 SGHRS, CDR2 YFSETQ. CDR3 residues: CASSFGPGGGGNTIYF. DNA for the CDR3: TGCGCCAGCAGCTTCGGCCCCGGGGGGGGCGGAAACACCATATATTTT.

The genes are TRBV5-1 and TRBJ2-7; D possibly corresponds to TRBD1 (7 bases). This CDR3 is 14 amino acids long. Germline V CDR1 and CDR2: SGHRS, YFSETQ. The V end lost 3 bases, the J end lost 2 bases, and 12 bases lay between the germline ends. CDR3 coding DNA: TGCGCCAGCAGCTCGCAGGGGGGTCCCTACGAGCAGTACTTC. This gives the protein CASSSQGGPYEQYF.

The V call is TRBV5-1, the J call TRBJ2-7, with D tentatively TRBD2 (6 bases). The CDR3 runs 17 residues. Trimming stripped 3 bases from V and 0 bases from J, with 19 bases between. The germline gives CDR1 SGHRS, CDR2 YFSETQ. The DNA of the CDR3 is TGCGCCAGCAGCTGGGGCGGCGGGAACCCGAGCTCCTACGAGCAGTACTTC. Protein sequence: CASSWGGGNPSSYEQYF.

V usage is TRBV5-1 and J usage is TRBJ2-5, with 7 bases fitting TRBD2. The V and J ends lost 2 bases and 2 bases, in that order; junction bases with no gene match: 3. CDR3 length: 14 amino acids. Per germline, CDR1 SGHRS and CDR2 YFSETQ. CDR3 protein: CASSFGTTQETQYF. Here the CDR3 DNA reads TGCGCCAGCAGCTTTGGGACTACGCAAGAGACCCAGTACTTC.

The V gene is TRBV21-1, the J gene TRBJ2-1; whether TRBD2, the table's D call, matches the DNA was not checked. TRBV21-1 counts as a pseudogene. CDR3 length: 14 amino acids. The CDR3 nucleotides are TGTGCCAGCAGCAAGGAGCGGTCGGTCAATGAGCAGTTCTTC. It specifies CASSKERSVNEQFF.

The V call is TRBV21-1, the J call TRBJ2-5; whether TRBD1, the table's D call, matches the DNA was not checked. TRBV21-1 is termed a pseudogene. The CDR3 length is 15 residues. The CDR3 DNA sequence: TGTGCCAGCAGCTTGCGACAGGGGTTACGAGAGACCCAGTACTTC. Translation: CASSLRQGLRETQYF.

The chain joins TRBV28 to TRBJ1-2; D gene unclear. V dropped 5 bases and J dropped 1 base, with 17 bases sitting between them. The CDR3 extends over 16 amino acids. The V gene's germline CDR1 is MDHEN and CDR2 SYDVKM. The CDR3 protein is CASSAFNSPINYGYTF. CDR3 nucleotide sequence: TGTGCCAGCAGTGCGTTTAATTCACCTATTAACTATGGCTACACCTTC.

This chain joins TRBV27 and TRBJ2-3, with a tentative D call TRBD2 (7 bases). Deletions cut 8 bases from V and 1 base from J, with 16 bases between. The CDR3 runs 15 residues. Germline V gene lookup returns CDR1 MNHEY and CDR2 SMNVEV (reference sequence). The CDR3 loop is CASFKGGARTDTQYF. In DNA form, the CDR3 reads TGTGCCAGCTTTAAGGGGGGGGCGCGCACAGATACGCAGTATTTT.